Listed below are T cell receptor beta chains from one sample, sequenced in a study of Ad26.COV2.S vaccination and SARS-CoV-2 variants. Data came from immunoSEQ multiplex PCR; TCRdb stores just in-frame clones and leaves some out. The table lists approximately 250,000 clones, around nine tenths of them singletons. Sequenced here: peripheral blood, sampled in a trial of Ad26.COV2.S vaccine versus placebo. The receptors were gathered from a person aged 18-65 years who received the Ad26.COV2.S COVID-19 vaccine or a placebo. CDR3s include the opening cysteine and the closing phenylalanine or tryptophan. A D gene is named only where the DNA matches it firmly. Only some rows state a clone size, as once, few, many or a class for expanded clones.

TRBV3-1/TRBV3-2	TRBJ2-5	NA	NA	TGTGCCAGCAGCCAAGGGCAGTATGAGTACTTC	CASSQGQYEYF
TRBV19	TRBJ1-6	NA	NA	TGTGCCAGTAGTTCCGGCGGCGGCAAATCACCCCTCCACTTT	CASSSGGGKSPLHF
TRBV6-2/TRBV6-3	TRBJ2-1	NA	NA	TGTGCCAGCAGTTTGAGGGGCTCCTCCTACAATGAGCAGTTCTTC	CASSLRGSSYNEQFF
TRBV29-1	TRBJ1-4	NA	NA	TGCAGCGTTGCGGGTGGGGCGGGAGAAAAACTGTTTTTT	CSVAGGAGEKLFF
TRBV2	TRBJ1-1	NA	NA	TGTGCCAGCACCCCGACAGTCAACACTGAAGCTTTCTTT	CASTPTVNTEAFF
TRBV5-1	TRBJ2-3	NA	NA	TGCGCCAGCAGCCCAGGGGGGCACACAGATACGCAGTATTTT	CASSPGGHTDTQYF
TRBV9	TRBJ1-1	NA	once	TGTGCCAGCAGCGTAGTCGTAGGGAAGAACACTGAAGCTTTCTTT	CASSVVVGKNTEAFF
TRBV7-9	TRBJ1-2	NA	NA	TGTGCCAGCAGCTTAGGAGGAGGTGGCTACACCTTC	CASSLGGGGYTF
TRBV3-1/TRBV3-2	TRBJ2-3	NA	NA	TGTGCCAGCAGCCAAGAGGTATCCGGCACAGATACGCAGTATTTT	CASSQEVSGTDTQYF
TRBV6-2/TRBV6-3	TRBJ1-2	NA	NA	TGTGCCAGCAGTTACCGGGTCCGCTATGGCTACACCTTC	CASSYRVRYGYTF
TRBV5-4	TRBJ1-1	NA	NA	TGTGCCAGCAGCTTGACATGGGGGAACACTGAAGCTTTCTTT	CASSLTWGNTEAFF
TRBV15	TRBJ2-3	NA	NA	TGTGCCACCAGCAGAATTGGGGCTTTACCTAGCACAGATACGCAGTATTTT	CATSRIGALPSTDTQYF
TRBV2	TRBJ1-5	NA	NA	TGTGCCAGCAGCCCTTCCAGCAATCAGCCCCAGCATTTT	CASSPSSNQPQHF
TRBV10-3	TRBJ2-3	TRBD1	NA	TGTGCCGCAGGGGACAGGGAAATAGGGATTTCCAATACGCAGTATTTT	CAAGDREIGISNTQYF
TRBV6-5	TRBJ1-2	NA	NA	TGTGCCAGCACGCGGACGGAACAAAACTATGGCTACACCTTC	CASTRTEQNYGYTF
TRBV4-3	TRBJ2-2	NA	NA	TGCGCCAGCAGCCAAGAGACGGGTCAGAACACCGGGGAGCTGTTTTTT	CASSQETGQNTGELFF
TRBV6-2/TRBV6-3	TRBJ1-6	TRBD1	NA	TGTGCCAGCAGCCTCCGACAGGGGGATAATTCACCCCTCCACTTT	CASSLRQGDNSPLHF
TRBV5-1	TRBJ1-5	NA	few	TGCGCCAGCAGCTTGGGGGACGGTCAGTATCAGCCCCAGCATTTT	CASSLGDGQYQPQHF
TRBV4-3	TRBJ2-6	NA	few	TGCGCCAGCAGCCAACAAAAGAGGGGCTCTGGGGCCAACGTCCTGACTTTC	CASSQQKRGSGANVLTF
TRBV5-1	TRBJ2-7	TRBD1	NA	TGCGCCAGCAGCCTTCGATCGGGGACAGGGGGATCTGAGCAGTACTTC	CASSLRSGTGGSEQYF
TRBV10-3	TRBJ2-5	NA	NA	TGTGCCATCAGGGGGGACGGGGAAGAGACCCAGTACTTC	CAIRGDGEETQYF
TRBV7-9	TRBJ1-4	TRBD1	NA	TGTGCCAGCAGCTTAGGGACAGGGACTAATGAAAAACTGTTTTTT	CASSLGTGTNEKLFF
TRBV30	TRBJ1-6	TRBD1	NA	TGTGCCTGGAGTCTGGACAGGATAAGCTCCTATAATTCACCCCTCCACTTT	CAWSLDRISSYNSPLHF
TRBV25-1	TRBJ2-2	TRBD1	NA	TGTGCCAGCAGTGACCCAACACAGGGGGCCGGGGAGCTGTTTTTT	CASSDPTQGAGELFF
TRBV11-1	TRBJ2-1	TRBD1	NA	TGTGCCAGCAGCTTCGGACAGGGGGACTACAATGAGCAGTTCTTC	CASSFGQGDYNEQFF
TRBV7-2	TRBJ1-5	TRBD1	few	TGTGCCAGCAGCCCGAGAGGGACAGTCCTTAGCAATCAGCCCCAGCATTTT	CASSPRGTVLSNQPQHF
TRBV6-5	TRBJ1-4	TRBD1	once	TGTGCCAGCAGTCTCCAGGGGGCAGCTAATGAAAAACTGTTTTTT	CASSLQGAANEKLFF
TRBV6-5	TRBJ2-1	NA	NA	TGTGCCAGCAGTTACGATCGCGCGCCAGTCAATGAGCAGTTCTTC	CASSYDRAPVNEQFF
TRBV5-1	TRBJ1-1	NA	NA	TGCGCCAGCAGCACCGGGACAAAGAACACTGAAGCTTTCTTT	CASSTGTKNTEAFF